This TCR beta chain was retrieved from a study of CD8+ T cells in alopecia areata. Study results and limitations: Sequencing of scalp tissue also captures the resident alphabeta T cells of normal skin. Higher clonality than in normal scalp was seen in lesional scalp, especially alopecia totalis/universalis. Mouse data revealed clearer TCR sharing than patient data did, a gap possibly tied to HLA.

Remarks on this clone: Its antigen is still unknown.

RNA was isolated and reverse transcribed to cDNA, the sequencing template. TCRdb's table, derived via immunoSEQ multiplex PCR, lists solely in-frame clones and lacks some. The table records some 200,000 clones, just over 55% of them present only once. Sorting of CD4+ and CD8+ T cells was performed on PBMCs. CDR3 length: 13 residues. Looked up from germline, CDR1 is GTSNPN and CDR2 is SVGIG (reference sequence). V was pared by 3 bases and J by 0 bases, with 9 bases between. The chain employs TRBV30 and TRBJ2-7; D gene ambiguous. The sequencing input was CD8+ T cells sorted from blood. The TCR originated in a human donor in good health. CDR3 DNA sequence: TGTGCCTGGAGATCGCCTTCCTCCTACGAGCAGTACTTC. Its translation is CAWRSPSSYEQYF. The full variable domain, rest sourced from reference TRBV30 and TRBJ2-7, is SQTIHQWPATLVQPVGSPLSLECTVEGTSNPNLYWYRQAAGRGLQLLFYSVGIGQISSEVPQNLSASRPQDRQFILSSKKLLLSDSGFYLCAWRSPSSYEQYFGPGTRLTVT.